One and the same sample provided the 11 T cell receptor beta chains below, sequenced in a study of spatial heterogeneity in lung cancer. The time point is: sample taken at primary tumor resection. Study results and caveats: For expanded intratumoral alpha and beta TCRs, counts tracked tumor mutation counts.

Their cognate antigens are unknown. TCRdb called the 5' RACE reads again in MiXCR, with one record for every CDR3 protein. The sample yields 18,000 or so distinct CDR3 sequences, 4.5% to 7% seen once. This material consisted of lung tumor tissue, taken at surgery. Receptors originate from a female donor with early-stage non-small cell lung cancer.

This clonotype was counted at least ten times. The chain is built from TRBV5-6 and TRBJ2-5; weak D call: TRBD1 (6 bases). From germline, CDR1 is SGHDT and CDR2 YYEEEE. The CDR3 runs 15 residues. Between the trimmed V and J ends, which lost 4 bases and 2 bases, there was a span of 15 bases. The CDR3 sequence: CASSLRGRGQETQYF. In DNA form, the CDR3 reads TGTGCCAGCAGCCTTAGGGGCAGGGGACAAGAGACCCAGTACTTC.

The V gene is TRBV5-1, the J gene TRBJ2-1; no definite D call. The CDR3 covers 15 residues. Per germline, CDR1 SGHRS and CDR2 YFSETQ. V lost 1 base and J 5 bases, leaving 13 bases between the germline ends. CDR3 nucleotide sequence: TGCGCCAGCAGCTTGCAAGGTGGGCCTAACAATGAGCAGTTCTTC. Its translation is CASSLQGGPNNEQFF.

This clonotype was counted many times. The rearrangement uses TRBV19 and TRBJ1-4; 9 bases are shared with TRBD1. CDR1 and CDR2 from the germline V gene are LNHDA and SQIVND (reference sequence). V shed 4 bases and J 6 bases; nucleotides not matched to a gene: 3. This CDR3 region has 14 residues. CDR3 coding DNA: TGTGCCAGTAGTAACAGGGGGCTAGATGAAAAACTGTTTTTT. Its translation: CASSNRGLDEKLFF. Together with reference TRBV19 and TRBJ1-4, the CDR3 gives the full variable domain: DGGITQSPKYLFRKEGQNVTLSCEQNLNHDAMYWYRQDPGQGLRLIYYSQIVNDFQKGDIAEGYSVSREKKESFPLTVTSAQKNPTAFYLCASSNRGLDEKLFFGSGTQLSVL.

This clonotype was counted between two and nine times. A read error may produce the germline difference seen at one junction end. The chain combines TRBV11-3 with TRBJ2-4; D perhaps matches TRBD2 (6 bases). Germline V gene data show CDR1 as SGHNT and CDR2 as YENEEA. The CDR3 runs to 13 residues. The CDR3 reads CTSSLSGGDIQYF. The CDR3 DNA is TGTACCAGCAGCTTAAGCGGAGGGGACATTCAGTACTTC. Looking up the rest from reference TRBV11-3 and TRBJ2-4 gives the full variable domain: EAGVVQSPRYKIIEKKQPVAFWCNPISGHNTLYWYLQNLGQGPELLIRYENEEAVDDSQLPKDRFSAERLKGVDSTLKIQPAELGDSAVYLCTSSLSGGDIQYFGAGTRLSVL.

This clonotype was picked up many times. The CDR3 loop reads CASRTGGFYEQYF. Here the CDR3 DNA reads TGTGCCAGCCGGACAGGGGGCTTCTACGAGCAGTACTTC. The V gene is TRBV28, the J gene TRBJ2-7; 11 nucleotides match TRBD1. V was clipped by 8 bases and J by 3 bases; unmatched bases: 3. The CDR3 consists of 13 residues. The germline gives CDR1 MDHEN, CDR2 SYDVKM.

The genes are TRBV18 and TRBJ2-1, with TRBD2 matching over 8 bases. CDR1 and CDR2 from the germline V gene are KGHSH and LQKENI. The CDR3 has 15 residues. V lost 3 bases to trimming and J lost 1 base; unmatched junction nucleotides: 2. This CDR3 reads CASSPSGRSYNEQFF. The CDR3 DNA reads TGTGCCAGCTCACCCAGCGGGAGATCCTACAATGAGCAGTTCTTC.

This clonotype was recorded at least ten times. This rearrangement joins TRBV20-1 to TRBJ1-1; D call uncertain. The CDR3 is 14 amino acids. V dropped 0 bases and J dropped 1 base, with 9 bases sitting between them. Germline V CDR1 and CDR2: DFQATT, SNEGSKA (reference sequence). As DNA, the CDR3 is TGCAGTGCTAGAGAGTACGCCACGAACACTGAAGCTTTCTTT. This encodes CSAREYATNTEAFF.

This clonotype was seen at least ten times. V usage is TRBV2 and J usage is TRBJ2-7; a possible D gene is TRBD2 (5 bases). Germline CDR1 SNHLY, CDR2 FYNNEI. The CDR3 extends over 12 amino acids. Trimming removed 7 bases from V and 0 bases from J, with 7 bases in between. The CDR3 region has the DNA TGTGCCAGCAAAGGGAGCTCCTACGAGCAGTACTTC. It codes for CASKGSSYEQYF. The full variable domain, rest sourced from reference TRBV2 and TRBJ2-7, is EPEVTQTPSHQVTQMGQEVILRCVPISNHLYFYWYRQILGQKVEFLVSFYNNEISEKSEIFDDQFSVERPDGSNFTLKIRSTKLEDSAMYFCASKGSSYEQYFGPGTRLTVT.

This clonotype was recorded many times. V gene TRBV27 combines with J gene TRBJ2-7, with TRBD1 identical over 8 bases. Germline lookup yields CDR1 MNHEY and CDR2 SMNVEV (reference sequence). There are 15 residues in the CDR3. V trimming: 8 bases; J trimming: 0 bases; junction bases outside the gene matches: 9. As DNA, the CDR3 is TGTGCCAGCGGAAGGACAGGGTTCAGCTCCTACGAGCAGTACTTC. Its translation: CASGRTGFSSYEQYF.

The J gene is TRBJ1-4, the V gene TRBV10-3; no clear D gene. The CDR3 totals 12 residues. Germline CDR1 and CDR2: ENHRY and SYGVKD. The V gene lost 0 bases and the J gene lost 7 bases, with 3 bases spanning the gap. CDR3 sequence (DNA): TGTGCCATCAGTGAGTCTGTTGAAAAACTGTTTTTT. Amino acids: CAISESVEKLFF.

V gene TRBV18 combines with J gene TRBJ2-7; D is unresolved. CDR1 is KGHSH and CDR2 is LQKENI in the germline V gene. V dropped 6 bases and J dropped 2 bases, with 14 bases sitting between them. The CDR3 length is 14 residues. The CDR3 sequence: CASSSSRRTYEQYF. DNA for the CDR3: TGTGCCAGCTCGAGTAGTCGGCGGACCTACGAGCAGTACTTC.